These 17 T cell receptor beta chains came from one sample sequenced in a study of T cell responses to AZD1222 COVID-19 vaccine. TCRdb's copy holds only in-frame clones and misses some; the assay was immunoSEQ multiplex PCR. This sample yields tens of thousands of clones, of which roughly 84% are seen a single time; 24% belongs to the top ten. The starting material was peripheral blood, obtained on day 0 of AZD1222 vaccination. The source is an adult in good health.

The rearrangement joins TRBV30 to TRBJ2-5; TRBD2 matches at 14 bases. This CDR3 has 15 amino acids. V gave up 0 bases and J gave up 5 bases; unmatched junction bases: 2. Germline CDR1 and CDR2: GTSNPN and SVGIG (reference sequence). In nucleotides, the CDR3 is TGTGCCTGGAGTGTGACTAGCGGGGGGGCCGAGACCCAGTACTTC. Residues: CAWSVTSGGAETQYF.

The gene calls are TRBV21-1 and TRBJ1-1. TRBV21-1 counts as a pseudogene. The CDR3 covers 17 residues. This CDR3 is CASSKRAGPLGHTEAFF. Written as DNA, the CDR3 is TGTGCCAGCAGCAAAAGGGCAGGCCCACTCGGCCACACTGAAGCTTTCTTT.

The chain uses TRBV30 and TRBJ2-3; D remains unclear. Trimming cost V 0 bases and J 2 bases, with 6 bases left between them. CDR1 is GTSNPN, CDR2 SVGIG, per germline (reference sequence). The CDR3 consists of 13 residues. The CDR3 DNA reads as TGTGCCTGGAGTGTACGTACCACAGATACGCAGTATTTT. Translating gives CAWSVRTTDTQYF.

The rearrangement joins TRBV24-1 to TRBJ1-5; D gene uncertain. The CDR3 totals 14 residues. The V gene's germline CDR1 is KGHDR and CDR2 SFDVKD. V was pared by 3 bases and J by 2 bases, with 7 bases between. The CDR3 coding sequence is TGTGCCACCAGTGATCGTTGGGGCAATCAGCCCCAGCATTTT. It translates to CATSDRWGNQPQHF.

The V gene is TRBV10-3, the J gene TRBJ2-1; TRBD2 aligns across 14 bases. Losses at the gene ends were 6 bases for V and 9 bases for J; bases not matched to a gene: 4. This CDR3 has 14 residues. The germline V gene encodes CDR1 ENHRY and CDR2 SYGVKD. The CDR3 loop is CAISGLAGGSEQFF. CDR3 bases: TGTGCCATCAGCGGACTAGCGGGGGGCAGTGAGCAGTTCTTC.

J is TRBJ1-5 and V is TRBV5-5; D is perhaps TRBD1 (5 bases). Trimming removed 0 bases from V and 9 bases from J, with 10 bases in between. The length of the CDR3 is 13 residues. The germline CDR1 and CDR2 sequences are SGHKS and YYEKEE (reference sequence). This CDR3 reads CASSLEQGRPQHF. In nucleotides, the CDR3 is TGTGCCAGCAGCTTGGAGCAGGGAAGGCCCCAGCATTTT. The full variable domain, rest sourced from reference TRBV5-5 and TRBJ1-5, is DAGVTQSPTHLIKTRGQQVTLRCSPISGHKSVSWYQQVLGQGPQFIFQYYEKEERGRGNFPDRFSARQFPNYSSELNVNALLLGDSALYLCASSLEQGRPQHFGDGTRLSIL.

This chain links TRBV5-1 with TRBJ2-5, with TRBD2 matching over 11 bases. The length of the CDR3 is 18 residues. CDR1 SGHRS and CDR2 YFSETQ come from the germline V gene. Germline trimming cut 4 bases from V and 4 bases from J; bases unmatched to any gene: 15. The CDR3 spells CASSPGVYGTSGGETQYF. The CDR3 bases are TGCGCCAGCAGCCCCGGGGTTTATGGGACTAGCGGAGGAGAGACCCAGTACTTC.

The chain is built from TRBV7-8 and TRBJ1-6, with D uncertain. Germline V gene sequence: CDR1 SGHVS, CDR2 FQNEAQ. Trimming stripped 5 bases from V and 5 bases from J, with 10 bases between. The CDR3 contains 14 residues. CDR3 sequence (DNA): TGTGCCAGCAGCCGAGACGGGGATAATTCACCCCTCCACTTT. This sequence encodes CASSRDGDNSPLHF. Full variable domain (outside the CDR3, taken from reference TRBV7-8 and TRBJ1-6): GAGVSQSPRYKVAKRGQDVALRCDPISGHVSLFWYQQALGQGPEFLTYFQNEAQLDKSGLPSDRFFAERPEGSVSTLKIQRTQQEDSAVYLCASSRDGDNSPLHFGNGTRLTVT.

This clone came up a few times. This chain connects TRBV6-5 to TRBJ1-2; TRBD1 matches at 9 bases. From germline, CDR1 is MNHEY and CDR2 SVGAGI. The CDR3 has 13 amino acids. The trim removed 11 bases at V and 8 bases at J, leaving 12 bases unmatched. CDR3 protein: CASALDRGRGYTF. CDR3 nucleotides: TGTGCCTCAGCTTTGGACAGGGGTCGGGGCTACACCTTC.

The genes are TRBV5-4 and TRBJ1-2; 10 bases agree with TRBD1. The V gene end was trimmed by 3 bases and the J gene end by 7 bases; junction bases not matched to a gene: 12. This CDR3 has 16 amino acids. Germline loops: CDR1 SGHNT, CDR2 YYREEE (reference sequence). CDR3 amino acids: CASSSGGDRGGSGYTF. In DNA, the CDR3 is TGTGCCAGCAGCTCTGGGGGGGACAGGGGAGGCTCTGGCTACACCTTC.

This clone was picked up a small number of times. This rearrangement joins TRBV7-2 to TRBJ1-2; possibly TRBD1 for D (6 bases). The V and J ends lost 5 bases and 5 bases respectively, with 12 bases between them. The CDR3 loop spans 13 amino acids. Germline V CDR1 and CDR2: SGHTA, FQGNSA. CDR3 region: CASSTQGIYGYTF. As DNA, the CDR3 is TGTGCCAGCAGCACCCAGGGGATATATGGCTACACCTTC. Complete variable domain (other parts from reference TRBV7-2 and TRBJ1-2): GAGVSQSPSNKVTEKGKDVELRCDPISGHTALYWYRQSLGQGLEFLIYFQGNSAPDKSGLPSDRFSAERTGGSVSTLTIQRTQQEDSAVYLCASSTQGIYGYTFGSGTRLTVV.

The chain uses TRBV6-5 and TRBJ1-3, with D maybe TRBD1 (5 bases). CDR1 is MNHEY, CDR2 SVGAGI, per germline. V lost 8 bases to trimming and J lost 4 bases, with 9 bases between them. The CDR3 totals 12 residues. CDR3 amino acids: CASEGSGNTIYF. The CDR3 DNA reads as TGTGCCAGCGAGGGGAGCGGAAACACCATATATTTT.

The chain employs TRBV5-1 and TRBJ2-3; possibly TRBD1 or TRBD2 for D (6 bases each). V was cut by 4 bases and J by 1 base, with 10 bases left in between. Germline CDR1 reads SGHRS; CDR2 reads YFSETQ. The CDR3 extends over 14 amino acids. The CDR3 bases are TGCGCCAGCAGCGGGGGGCCCCGCACAGATACGCAGTATTTT. The encoded protein is CASSGGPRTDTQYF.

The DNA for the CDR3 is TGTGCCAGCAGCTTACCTGGGGGGTATGGCTACACCTTC. Its translation: CASSLPGGYGYTF. This chain uses TRBV11-3 with TRBJ1-2, with TRBD1 as a possible D gene (5 bases). This CDR3 contains 13 residues. The germline CDR1 and CDR2 sequences are SGHNT and YENEEA. Deletions cut 2 bases from V and 5 bases from J, with 9 bases between.

This chain joins TRBV7-9 and TRBJ2-1, with D possibly matching TRBD1 (6 bases). Germline CDR1 SEHNR, CDR2 FQNEAQ (reference sequence). The length of the CDR3 is 15 residues. With 2 bases removed from V and 3 bases from J, the gap between germline ends came to 11 bases. The CDR3 coding sequence is TGTGCCAGCAGCTTAAGGGCAGGGGACTACAATGAGCAGTTCTTC. Amino acids: CASSLRAGDYNEQFF.

This clone was picked up one time. This chain links TRBV23-1 with TRBJ2-7, with D perhaps matching TRBD1 (6 bases). TRBV23-1 is placed among ORFs of uncertain function. The V end was cut by 9 bases, the J end by 5 bases, with 17 bases between. The CDR3 totals 13 residues. CDR3 sequence reads: CASEAGVFHEQYF. The DNA for the CDR3 is TGCGCCAGTGAGGCAGGGGTGTTCCACGAGCAGTACTTC.

This clone was counted a few times. V usage is TRBV2 and J usage is TRBJ1-2; a weak D match, TRBD1 (6 bases). In germline, CDR1 is SNHLY, CDR2 FYNNEI. Trimming took off 3 bases at V and 7 bases at J, with 12 bases between the two ends. The length of the CDR3 is 13 residues. The CDR3, as DNA: TGTGCCAGCAGTGACAGGGGACGAGGTGGCTACACCTTC. Protein: CASSDRGRGGYTF.